Following are 30 T cell receptor beta chains from one sample sequenced in a study of patients and donors after allogeneic stem cell transplantation. TCRdb re-derived calls from the RT-PCR reads in MiXCR, one entry per CDR3 protein. The profile shows approximately 200,000 distinct CDR3 sequences, 40% to 45% of them singletons. Sequencing was done on a sample of blood, either unsorted or a sorted T cell fraction (not recorded which). These receptor sequences come from a human donor who was either an allogeneic HSCT recipient or a stem cell or donor lymphocyte infusion donor (not recorded which). It is not recorded whose cells these are; they may come from a transplant donor.

This clonotype was detected only a few times. This chain uses TRBV20-1 with TRBJ2-2; TRBD2 matches at 9 bases. CDR1 is DFQATT, CDR2 SNEGSKA, per germline (reference sequence). CDR3 size: 14 residues. J gave up 5 bases and V 3 bases, and 4 bases lay outside the gene matches. Here the CDR3 DNA reads TGCAGTGCTAGTAGCGGGAGCTGGACCGGGGAGCTGTTTTTT. This translates into CSASSGSWTGELFF.

The chain joins TRBV27 to TRBJ1-2; D unresolved. The CDR3 spans 13 residues. V was trimmed by 2 bases and J by 8 bases, leaving 12 bases between them. Germline CDR1 reads MNHEY; CDR2 reads SMNVEV (reference sequence). CDR3 in DNA: TGTGCCAGCAGTTTAGGTTGGGGTTGGGGCTACACCTTC. This encodes CASSLGWGWGYTF.

This clonotype was seen a handful of times. The J gene is TRBJ2-7, the V gene TRBV24-1; TRBD2 is a possible D gene (5 bases). The CDR3 is 16 residues long. Trimming cost V 0 bases and J 3 bases, with 14 bases left between them. Germline V gene lookup returns CDR1 KGHDR and CDR2 SFDVKD. The CDR3 region is CATSDLKRPEGYEQYF. The CDR3 DNA follows: TGTGCCACCAGTGATTTGAAACGCCCAGAGGGCTACGAGCAGTACTTC.

The chain uses TRBV27 and TRBJ2-2; the D call may be TRBD1 or TRBD2 (6 bases each). The CDR3 has 14 amino acids. Looked up from germline, CDR1 is MNHEY and CDR2 is SMNVEV (reference sequence). V lost 2 bases and J 7 bases, leaving 11 bases between the germline ends. In DNA, the CDR3 is TGTGCCAGCAGTTTAGGGGGGCGCGGCGGGGAGCTGTTTTTT. Its protein product is CASSLGGRGGELFF.

The rearrangement links TRBV20-1 to TRBJ1-2, with D hard to call. Trimming stripped 5 bases from V and 8 bases from J, with 21 bases between. Germline assignment: CDR1 DFQATT and CDR2 SNEGSKA (reference sequence). This CDR3 is 14 amino acids long. The CDR3: CSASLVGAGGGYTF. The CDR3, as DNA: TGCAGTGCTTCTCTCGTGGGCGCAGGCGGGGGCTACACCTTC.

This sequence joins TRBV5-1 and TRBJ1-6, with D uncertain. Germline CDR1 is SGHRS and CDR2 is YFSETQ. Trimming stripped 0 bases from V and 5 bases from J, with 3 bases between. The CDR3 runs 13 residues. The CDR3 region is CASSLEDNSPLHF. The DNA of the CDR3 is TGCGCCAGCAGCTTGGAGGATAATTCACCCCTCCACTTT.

The table lists this clonotype with a few counts. The J gene is TRBJ1-5, the V gene TRBV7-3; 8 bases line up with TRBD1. With 4 bases clipped from V and 7 bases from J, the junction kept 9 bases outside the gene matches. This CDR3 has 15 residues. Germline-derived CDR1 and CDR2 are SGHTA and FQGTGA. CDR3 DNA sequence: TGTGCCAGCAGCTCGGCGGACAGGGCTGGGCAGCCCCAGCATTTT. It codes for CASSSADRAGQPQHF.

This clonotype was observed a few times. V is TRBV4-3 and J is TRBJ1-1, with a tentative D call TRBD1 (5 bases). The CDR3 runs to 15 residues. Germline loops: CDR1 LGHNA, CDR2 YSLEER. Trimming shortened V by 0 bases and J by 0 bases, and 8 bases separated the two germline ends. This chain's CDR3 is CASSQDWGLNTEAFF. The CDR3 DNA is TGCGCCAGCAGCCAAGATTGGGGACTGAACACTGAAGCTTTCTTT.

This chain uses TRBV7-2 with TRBJ2-1; 8 bases match TRBD2. CDR3 size: 14 residues. CDR1 is SGHTA, CDR2 FQGNSA, per germline. J lost 9 bases, V lost 6 bases, and 10 bases had no gene match. CDR3 protein: CASRVDRREGEQFF. The CDR3 coding sequence is TGTGCCAGCAGAGTGGACAGACGGGAGGGTGAGCAGTTCTTC.

V usage is TRBV4-3 and J usage is TRBJ1-5; D unclear. Germline V gene sequence: CDR1 LGHNA, CDR2 YSLEER. This CDR3 spans 15 amino acids. Trimming stripped 1 base from V and 0 bases from J, with 7 bases between. The CDR3 protein is CASSQALLSNQPQHF. The CDR3 DNA reads as TGCGCCAGCAGCCAAGCCCTACTTAGCAATCAGCCCCAGCATTTT.

The rearrangement uses TRBV6-5 and TRBJ1-1; perhaps TRBD1 as D (5 bases). This CDR3 spans 15 amino acids. V was shortened by 5 bases and J by 0 bases, with 13 bases between the two germline ends. Per germline, CDR1 MNHEY and CDR2 SVGAGI. CDR3 sequence reads: CASSTDGGVNTEAFF. The CDR3 region has the DNA TGTGCCAGCAGTACGGACGGAGGGGTGAACACTGAAGCTTTCTTT.

J is TRBJ2-1 and V is TRBV12-3 or TRBV12-4; the D gene is possibly TRBD2 (5 bases). Deletions cut 3 bases from V and 7 bases from J, with 10 bases between. This CDR3 region has 13 residues. CDR3 in amino acids: CASSFGLINEQFF. Written as DNA, the CDR3 is TGTGCCAGCAGTTTTGGACTTATTAATGAGCAGTTCTTC.

The V gene is TRBV5-5, the J gene TRBJ2-3, with TRBD1 matching 7 bases. The CDR3 has 15 amino acids. V was clipped by 5 bases and J by 1 base; unmatched bases: 7. Germline lookup yields CDR1 SGHKS and CDR2 YYEKEE (reference sequence). The CDR3 here is CASRNGDSRTDTQYF. CDR3 nucleotides: TGTGCCAGCAGAAACGGGGACAGTCGCACAGATACGCAGTATTTT.

This clonotype was seen at least ten times. J is TRBJ1-1 and V is TRBV12-3 or TRBV12-4; D remains ambiguous. The CDR3 loop spans 13 amino acids. V was pared by 2 bases and J by 3 bases, with 7 bases between. CDR3 sequence: CASSLQGYTEAFF. The CDR3 nucleotides are TGTGCCAGCAGTTTACAAGGATACACTGAAGCTTTCTTT.

This clonotype showed up just a few times. The chain links TRBV4-2 to TRBJ2-2, with 10 bases fitting TRBD1. With V trimmed by 3 bases and J by 4 bases, 5 bases remained unmatched. This CDR3 is built from 16 residues. Germline-derived CDR1 and CDR2 are LGHNA and YNFKEQ. In nucleotides, the CDR3 is TGTGCCAGCAGCCAGCCCCGGGACAGGGGCACCGGGGAGCTGTTTTTT. This codes for CASSQPRDRGTGELFF.

This clonotype came up a few times. The chain is built from TRBV27 and TRBJ1-3, with D possibly matching TRBD1 (5 bases). The germline V and J ends were trimmed by 3 bases and 1 base, with 7 bases remaining between them. The germline CDR1 and CDR2 sequences are MNHEY and SMNVEV (reference sequence). The CDR3 is 14 amino acids. The CDR3, as DNA: TGTGCCAGCAGTTTCTCAGGGTCTGGAAACACCATATATTTT. Amino acid sequence: CASSFSGSGNTIYF.

A single count supports this clonotype. The chain has TRBV27 and TRBJ2-7; a weak D match, TRBD2 (7 bases). There are 15 residues in the CDR3. The V gene lost 10 bases and the J gene lost 2 bases, with 21 bases spanning the gap. Germline assignment: CDR1 MNHEY and CDR2 SMNVEV (reference sequence). The CDR3 DNA is TGTGCCACCCAGGAGGGGGGGGAAAGCACCTACGAGCAGTACTTC. It is translated as CATQEGGESTYEQYF.

This clonotype was found a few times. This chain connects TRBV7-9 to TRBJ2-1; the D gene is possibly TRBD1 (6 bases). The ends were cut back, 4 bases at V and 6 bases at J, with 19 bases in the middle. The CDR3 covers 16 residues. CDR1 is SEHNR and CDR2 is FQNEAQ in the germline V gene (reference sequence). CDR3 amino acids: CASSSRGTERSNEQFF. DNA of the CDR3: TGTGCCAGCAGCTCTAGGGGGACGGAGAGGTCCAATGAGCAGTTCTTC.

The chain employs TRBV28 and TRBJ1-5, with 12 positions matching TRBD1. V dropped 7 bases and J dropped 1; count of bases not matched to a gene: 8. The CDR3 is made up of 17 amino acids. Germline CDR1 MDHEN, CDR2 SYDVKM. The DNA for the CDR3 is TGTGCCAGCACAAACCCCGGGACAGGGGGCAGCAATCAGCCCCAGCATTTT. It codes for CASTNPGTGGSNQPQHF. The full variable domain, completed using reference TRBV28 and TRBJ1-5, is DVKVTQSSRYLVKRTGEKVFLECVQDMDHENMFWYRQDPGLGLRLIYFSYDVKMKEKGDIPEGYSVSREKKERFSLILESASTNQTSMYLCASTNPGTGGSNQPQHFGDGTRLSIL.

This sequence joins TRBV20-1 and TRBJ1-5; weak D call: TRBD1 (6 bases). The germline V gene has CDR1 DFQATT and CDR2 SNEGSKA (reference sequence). Trimming removed 3 bases at V and 5 bases at J, with 8 bases between. This CDR3 is 12 amino acids long. Here the CDR3 DNA reads TGCAGTGCTAGTGAGGGGGATCAGCCCCAGCATTTT. Translated: CSASEGDQPQHF.

The chain combines TRBV9 with TRBJ2-1; D is perhaps TRBD2 (6 bases). Trimming removed 0 bases at V and 6 bases at J, with 13 bases between. The CDR3 extends over 15 amino acids. Per the germline V gene, CDR1 is SGDLS and CDR2 is YYNGEE. The CDR3 protein is CASSVGDLEGNEQFF. The CDR3 DNA sequence: TGTGCCAGCAGCGTAGGGGACTTAGAAGGCAATGAGCAGTTCTTC.

The chain carries TRBV20-1 and TRBJ1-1; D is ambiguous. V was pared by 5 bases and J by 0 bases, with 16 bases between. Germline V gene data show CDR1 as DFQATT and CDR2 as SNEGSKA (reference sequence). This CDR3 is 15 amino acids long. This CDR3 is CSALPVGALNTEAFF. Here the CDR3 DNA reads TGCAGTGCTCTTCCGGTGGGAGCCTTGAACACTGAAGCTTTCTTT.

The rearrangement uses TRBV6-1 and TRBJ2-3; no reliable D call. The CDR3 runs to 12 residues. CDR1 and CDR2 from the germline V gene are MNHNS and SASEGT. The V end lost 2 bases, the J end lost 5 bases, and 5 bases lay between the germline ends. The CDR3 sequence is CASSERGDTQYF. Written as DNA, the CDR3 is TGTGCCAGCAGTGAACGAGGAGATACGCAGTATTTT.

This clonotype occurred a few times. V and J are TRBV7-6 and TRBJ2-1, with 8 bases identical to TRBD2. V shed 4 bases and J 6 bases; nucleotides not matched to a gene: 8. The germline V gene has CDR1 SGHVS and CDR2 FNYEAQ. There are 15 residues in the CDR3. The CDR3 here is CASSSPGTRSNEQFF. DNA for the CDR3: TGTGCCAGCAGCTCTCCCGGGACTAGATCCAATGAGCAGTTCTTC.

This clonotype has a handful of counts. The rearrangement uses TRBV19 and TRBJ1-1; TRBD1 aligns across 7 bases. There are 15 residues in the CDR3. The junction had 14 bases not matched to a gene; V was cut back by 6 bases and J by 7 bases. Germline V CDR1 and CDR2: LNHDA, SQIVND (reference sequence). The CDR3 loop is CASRLQQGSIGEAFF. The CDR3 DNA follows: TGTGCCAGTAGACTTCAACAGGGGAGCATCGGTGAAGCTTTCTTT.

This sequence joins TRBV12-3 or TRBV12-4 and TRBJ2-1, with D unclear. The CDR3 covers 15 residues. V dropped 3 bases and J dropped 2 bases, with 11 bases sitting between them. CDR3 bases: TGTGCCAGCAGTTTCTATTCGGTCCCCTACAATGAGCAGTTCTTC. This encodes CASSFYSVPYNEQFF.

V is TRBV15 and J is TRBJ1-1; no reliable D call. The germline V and J ends were trimmed by 3 bases and 5 bases, with 10 bases remaining between them. This CDR3 comprises 13 residues. Germline loops: CDR1 LNHNV, CDR2 YYDKDF (reference sequence). CDR3 DNA sequence: TGTGCCACCAGCAGTAGCCTGGGGACTGAAGCTTTCTTT. It codes for CATSSSLGTEAFF.

The chain joins TRBV5-5 to TRBJ1-6; possibly TRBD1 for D (6 bases). CDR3 length: 19 residues. Germline CDR1 is SGHKS and CDR2 is YYEKEE (reference sequence). Trimming cost V 4 bases and J 6 bases, with 26 bases left between them. The CDR3 region is CASSLNRESLFLTNSPLHF. In nucleotides, the CDR3 is TGTGCCAGCAGCCTCAACAGGGAAAGCCTCTTCCTAACTAATTCACCCCTCCACTTT. Supplemented by reference TRBV5-5 and TRBJ1-6, the full variable domain reads DAGVTQSPTHLIKTRGQQVTLRCSPISGHKSVSWYQQVLGQGPQFIFQYYEKEERGRGNFPDRFSARQFPNYSSELNVNALLLGDSALYLCASSLNRESLFLTNSPLHFGNGTRLTVT.

The rearrangement links TRBV11-2 to TRBJ1-2; a possible D gene is TRBD1 (6 bases). The V gene's germline CDR1 is SGHAT and CDR2 FQNNGV. The CDR3 runs 15 residues. Trimming took off 0 bases at V and 2 bases at J, with 10 bases between the two ends. The CDR3 loop is CASSLEAGANYGYTF. In DNA form, the CDR3 reads TGTGCCAGCAGCTTAGAGGCAGGGGCCAACTATGGCTACACCTTC. The variable domain in full, with the rest retrieved from reference TRBV11-2 and TRBJ1-2, is EAGVAQSPRYKIIEKRQSVAFWCNPISGHATLYWYQQILGQGPKLLIQFQNNGVVDDSQLPKDRFSAERLKGVDSTLKIQPAKLEDSAVYLCASSLEAGANYGYTFGSGTRLTVV.

V gene TRBV6-5 combines with J gene TRBJ2-2; 9 nucleotides line up with TRBD2. The germline gives CDR1 MNHEY, CDR2 SVGAGI. Germline trimming cut 5 bases from V and 2 bases from J; bases unmatched to any gene: 6. This CDR3 is built from 16 residues. The DNA of the CDR3 is TGTGCCAGCAGTCGATATAGCGGGAGAAACACCGGGGAGCTGTTTTTT. This gives the protein CASSRYSGRNTGELFF.